A selection of T cell receptor beta chains follows, all from one sample in a study of tumor and adjacent non-tumor tissue in lung cancer. TCRdb used MiXCR to reprocess the multiplex PCR reads, holding one entry per CDR3 protein. This table has around 75,000 distinct CDR3 sequences, about two thirds appearing once. What was sequenced was distant non-tumor lung tissue. The receptors stem from a woman in her 50s with non-small cell lung cancer. Each CDR3 is given without its conserved first and last residue.

v_call cdr3_aa
TRBV20-1 SARGQRLDNSYEQY
TRBV10-3 AINSGQDPHSGANVLT
TRBV11-1 ASRLPTGVDTQY
TRBV29-1 SVADRGGFNAHH
TRBV20-1 SARRTGQETQK
TRBV20-1 SASRPRTSFRERYVQY
TRBV28 DSSSTDREPQNTEVF
TRBV6-1 ASSSEINQPQH
TRBV20-1 SARDLAGTPYEQY
TRBV11-2 ANSRMVLAGDNGQF
TRBV4-1 ASSQVLYSVGTEAF
TRBV6-5 ASSVRAGGLSEQF
TRBV20-1 SASRHGNEQF
TRBV20-1 SARDLSGRTDTQY
TRBV11-2 ASSLDWNQPQY
TRBV20-1 SASGVNNEQF
TRBV11-3 ASSSLLWGNQPQH
TRBV4-3 ASSQESGGETQY
TRBV10-3 AISVLIADGELF
TRBV11-2 ASQSLGQSCQNEQF
TRBV6-6 ASSYATGSQPQH
TRBV12-3/TRBV12-4 TSSQTLDTEAF
TRBV6-2/TRBV6-3 ASSRDRGGYIEVF
TRBV20-1 SVRVDGSKVTYGYT
TRBV11-2 ASSLNTGDTDMQY
TRBV30 AWTPMDAGYT
TRBV29-1 SVVLYRGSTYT
TRBV20-1 SARDIALNTGELF
TRBV29-1 SVAPVRTLSNGQL
TRBV28 ASSTRLLLGSYNEQF
TRBV2 ASRIRNSYSYNEQF
TRBV4-1 ASSQRNYSNQPQH
TRBV11-3 VSSRQFRGHDNEQF
TRBV30 AWNTRADQPQH
TRBV10-3 AITDPFGGLAALSYNEQF
TRBV28 ASSSSLLAGNGELF
TRBV4-2 TSSQEWQNISGNTIY
TRBV4-3 ASSPTHSGRDGYT
TRBV4-3 ASSQELSGSSYNEQL
TRBV6-6 ASIVVVTGGFAIEAL
TRBV4-3 ASSQALPLTSGAGGEQF
TRBV11-2 ANSLLAGGYEEY
TRBV18 ASSPSGQGASVTQY
TRBV5-1 ASSLGRAYGYT
TRBV24-1 ATSDSPGLANF
TRBV7-3 ASRRCSGANVLT
TRBV20-1 SASGWATGGFSYEQY
TRBV6-1 ASSVVAGTQETQY
TRBV12-3/TRBV12-4 ASLPGVGSSARSSYNKQF
TRBV7-6 ASSLGTRANAYNEHF